These T cell receptor beta chains were read from a single sample in a study of identifying expanded T cells in peripheral blood. The repertoire was sequenced with immunoSEQ multiplex PCR; TCRdb's copy has only in-frame clones and lacks some. Among about 110,000 clones listed, around 89% were seen once. The sequencing sample was made of blood. The source of these receptors is a person aged 18 to 75 in good health. The CDR3 runs from the conserved cysteine through the conserved F or W. A D gene is named only where the DNA matches it firmly. Not every row has a clone size; where given, it reads once, few, many or a size class.

d_gene	abundance	v_gene	j_gene	CDR3nt	CDR3aa
TRBD1	.	TRBV28	TRBJ1-1	TGTGCCAGCAGCCCAGGACAGGATACTGAAGCTTTCTTT	CASSPGQDTEAFF
.	.	TRBV20-1	TRBJ2-3	TGCAGTGCCTCCACCACAGATACGCAGTATTTT	CSASTTDTQYF
.	.	TRBV11-2	TRBJ2-3	TGTGCCAGCAGCTTATTCGGAGATACGCAGTATTTT	CASSLFGDTQYF
TRBD1	.	TRBV18	TRBJ2-1	TGTGCCAGCTCACCAGGGACAGGGGGCGATGAGCAGTTCTTC	CASSPGTGGDEQFF
.	.	TRBV1	TRBJ2-3	TGCACCAGCAGTACAGGGGCTAGCACAGATACGCAGTATTTT	CTSSTGASTDTQYF
.	.	TRBV7-9	TRBJ2-7	TGTGCCAGCGGCCCTGGGGGGCCCTACGAGCAGTACTTC	CASGPGGPYEQYF
.	.	TRBV29-1	TRBJ2-7	TGCAGCGTTGAAGCAGGAGCCTACGAGCAGTACTTC	CSVEAGAYEQYF
.	.	TRBV6-6	TRBJ1-1	TGTGCCAGCAGTTATCGAATAGGGGGGGTGGAAGCTTTCTTT	CASSYRIGGVEAFF
.	.	TRBV7-9	TRBJ2-3	TGTGCCAGCAGCCTAACTATAACAGATACGCAGTATTTT	CASSLTITDTQYF
TRBD2	.	TRBV29-1	TRBJ2-7	TGCAGCGATATAGCAGGGCTAGCGGGGGGGTCAATCTCCTACGAGCAGTACTTC	CSDIAGLAGGSISYEQYF
.	.	TRBV6-5	TRBJ2-3	TGTGCCAGCAGCCCCCAACGACAGTCCGCCTTCTTAAGATATTTT	CASSPQRQSAFLRYF
.	.	TRBV20-1	TRBJ2-3	TGCAGTCCCCAGGGGGGGGATACGCAGTATTTT	CSPQGGDTQYF
.	few	TRBV2	TRBJ1-2	TGTGCCAGCAGTGAGTCAGGGGAAGGCTACACCTTC	CASSESGEGYTF
TRBD2	.	TRBV5-1	TRBJ2-5	TGCGCCAGCAGCTTCCAGACTAGCGGGCAAGAGACCCAGTACTTC	CASSFQTSGQETQYF
.	.	TRBV7-2	TRBJ2-5	TGTGCCAGCAGCACCCGAACCGAAGAGACCCAGTACTTC	CASSTRTEETQYF
.	.	TRBV7-9	TRBJ1-1	TGTGCCAGCAGCTTAGAGGCTGAAGCTTTCTTT	CASSLEAEAFF
TRBD1	.	TRBV18	TRBJ2-3	TGTGCCAGCTCGGGACAGTTCACAGATACGCAGTATTTT	CASSGQFTDTQYF
.	.	TRBV18	TRBJ2-5	TGTGCCAGCTCTCTCGACGAACAAGAGACCCAGTACTTC	CASSLDEQETQYF
TRBD1	once	TRBV15	TRBJ1-3	TGTGCCACCAGCCGGACAGGGGGAATTTCTGGAAACACCATATATTTT	CATSRTGGISGNTIYF
.	.	TRBV5-1	TRBJ2-1	TGCGCCAGCAGTCTGAGATGGGGCGGTGAGCAGTTCTTC	CASSLRWGGEQFF
TRBD1	.	TRBV27	TRBJ2-7	TGTGCCAGCCGACAGGGGATCGACGAGCAGTACTTC	CASRQGIDEQYF
.	few	TRBV27	TRBJ2-2	TGTGCCAGCAGTTTATTCGAGGGCAACAGCGGGGAGCTGTTTTTT	CASSLFEGNSGELFF
.	once	TRBV7-2	TRBJ2-3	TGTGCCAGCAGCTTTTATCTGGGGGGCACAGATACGCAGTATTTT	CASSFYLGGTDTQYF
.	.	TRBV28	TRBJ1-4	TGTGCCAGCAGTTTAGGGCCTGGGGAAAAACTGTTTTTT	CASSLGPGEKLFF
TRBD1	.	TRBV5-5	TRBJ1-4	TGTGCCACCCAGAGGGGATATTCCGGGACAGGGGAAAAACTGTTTTTT	CATQRGYSGTGEKLFF
.	.	TRBV13	TRBJ2-3	TGTGCCAGCAGCTTAGGACAGGTGGGGACAGATACGCAGTATTTT	CASSLGQVGTDTQYF
.	.	TRBV7-9	TRBJ1-1	TGTGCCAGCAGCCAGTATAAGACTGAAGCTTTCTTT	CASSQYKTEAFF
TRBD1	many	TRBV4-2	TRBJ1-2	TGTGCCAGCAGCCGACCGGGACAGGGGGCCGGGGGATATGGCTACACCTTC	CASSRPGQGAGGYGYTF
.	.	TRBV27	TRBJ1-6	TGTGCCAGCAGTCCCCGACAGTTTTCACCCCTCCACTTT	CASSPRQFSPLHF
.	.	TRBV13	TRBJ2-1	TGTGCCAGCAGCTTAAACGCGGGCTCCTACAATGAGCAGTTCTTC	CASSLNAGSYNEQFF
.	.	TRBV6-1	TRBJ2-1	TGTGCCAGCAGACATAATTTCCGGGGGGCTGAGCAGTTCTTC	CASRHNFRGAEQFF
TRBD2	.	TRBV6-5	TRBJ2-1	TGTGCCAGCAGTCTTGGACTAGCGGGGGGTAGTGAGCAGTTCTTC	CASSLGLAGGSEQFF
TRBD1	.	TRBV6-1	TRBJ1-5	TGTGGTTCGGGACAGGGTTTTCATCAGCCCCAGCATTTT	CGSGQGFHQPQHF
.	once	TRBV5-1	TRBJ2-1	TGCGCCAGCAGCTCCCGTTCAGCGGACAATGAGCAGTTCTTC	CASSSRSADNEQFF
.	.	TRBV6-4	TRBJ2-3	TGTGCCAGCAGTGACGGGGGCGGAAGCACAGATACGCAGTATTTT	CASSDGGGSTDTQYF
.	.	TRBV19	TRBJ1-4	TGTGCCAGTCTATCACGGGGCCAGGAGGGGACGGTGGAAAATGAAAAACTGTTTTTT	CASLSRGQEGTVENEKLFF
TRBD1	.	TRBV27	TRBJ2-7	TGTGCCAGCAGTTCAAGAACAGGGGCCTACGAGCAGTACTTC	CASSSRTGAYEQYF
.	.	TRBV5-1	TRBJ1-2	TGCGCCAGCAGCTTCTTGGCTGCGACAGACTATGGCTACACCTTC	CASSFLAATDYGYTF
.	.	TRBV12-5	TRBJ2-1	TGTGCTAGTGGTTTGGTACGAGGAGGATCCTCCTACAATGAGCAGTTCTTC	CASGLVRGGSSYNEQFF
TRBD1	.	TRBV7-2	TRBJ1-2	TGTGCCAGCAGCTTGGACAGGGATAGGGGGGGCTACACCTTC	CASSLDRDRGGYTF
TRBD1	.	TRBV15	TRBJ2-5	TGTGCCACCAGCAGAGGGGTACAGGGGGCATGGGAGACCCAGTACTTC	CATSRGVQGAWETQYF